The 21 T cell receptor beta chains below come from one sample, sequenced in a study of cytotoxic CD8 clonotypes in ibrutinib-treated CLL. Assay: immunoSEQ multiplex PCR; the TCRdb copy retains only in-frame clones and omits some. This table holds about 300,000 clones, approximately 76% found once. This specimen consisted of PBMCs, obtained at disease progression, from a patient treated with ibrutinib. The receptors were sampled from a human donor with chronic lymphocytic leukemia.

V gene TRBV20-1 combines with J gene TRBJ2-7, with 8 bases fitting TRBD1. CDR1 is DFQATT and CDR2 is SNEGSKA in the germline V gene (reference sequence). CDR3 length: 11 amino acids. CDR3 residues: CSLGQDYEQYF. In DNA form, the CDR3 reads TGCAGCCTGGGACAGGACTACGAGCAGTACTTC.

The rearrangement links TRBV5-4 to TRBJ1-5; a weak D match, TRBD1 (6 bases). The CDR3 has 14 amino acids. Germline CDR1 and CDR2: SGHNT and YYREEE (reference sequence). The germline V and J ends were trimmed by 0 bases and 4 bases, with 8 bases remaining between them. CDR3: CASSLGGGNQPQHF. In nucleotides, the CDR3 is TGTGCCAGCAGCTTGGGAGGGGGAAATCAGCCCCAGCATTTT.

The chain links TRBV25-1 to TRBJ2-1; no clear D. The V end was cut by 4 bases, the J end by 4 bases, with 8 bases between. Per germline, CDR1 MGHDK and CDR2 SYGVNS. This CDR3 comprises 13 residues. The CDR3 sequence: CASSVISYNEQFF. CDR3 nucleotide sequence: TGTGCCAGCAGTGTCATCTCTTACAATGAGCAGTTCTTC.

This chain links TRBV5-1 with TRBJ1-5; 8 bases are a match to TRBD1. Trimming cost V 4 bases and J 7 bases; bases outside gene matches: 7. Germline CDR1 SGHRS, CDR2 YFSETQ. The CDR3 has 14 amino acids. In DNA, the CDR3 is TGCGCCAGCAGCCTAGGACAGGGAGAACAGCCCCAGCATTTT. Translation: CASSLGQGEQPQHF.

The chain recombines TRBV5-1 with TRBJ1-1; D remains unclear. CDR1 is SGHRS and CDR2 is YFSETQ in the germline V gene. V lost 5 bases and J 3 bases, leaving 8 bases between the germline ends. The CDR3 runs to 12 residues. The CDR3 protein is CASSSLDTEAFF. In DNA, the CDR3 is TGCGCCAGCAGTTCCCTCGACACTGAAGCTTTCTTT.

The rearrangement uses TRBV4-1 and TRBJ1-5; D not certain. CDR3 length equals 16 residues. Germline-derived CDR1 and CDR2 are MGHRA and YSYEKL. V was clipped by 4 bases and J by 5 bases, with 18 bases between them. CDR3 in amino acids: CASSRFGPSPYQPQHF. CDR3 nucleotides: TGCGCCAGCAGCCGGTTCGGACCTTCTCCGTATCAGCCCCAGCATTTT.

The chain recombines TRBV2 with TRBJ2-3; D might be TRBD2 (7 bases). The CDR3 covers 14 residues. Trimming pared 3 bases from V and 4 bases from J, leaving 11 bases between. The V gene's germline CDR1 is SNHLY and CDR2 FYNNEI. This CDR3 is CASSDGGAADTQYF. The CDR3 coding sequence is TGTGCCAGCAGTGATGGGGGGGCAGCAGATACGCAGTATTTT.

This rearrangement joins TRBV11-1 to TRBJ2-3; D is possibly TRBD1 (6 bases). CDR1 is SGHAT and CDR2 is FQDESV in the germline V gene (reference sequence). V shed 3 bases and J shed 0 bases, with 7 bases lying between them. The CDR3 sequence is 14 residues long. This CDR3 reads CASSFGQSTDTQYF. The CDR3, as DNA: TGTGCCAGCAGCTTCGGACAGAGCACAGATACGCAGTATTTT.

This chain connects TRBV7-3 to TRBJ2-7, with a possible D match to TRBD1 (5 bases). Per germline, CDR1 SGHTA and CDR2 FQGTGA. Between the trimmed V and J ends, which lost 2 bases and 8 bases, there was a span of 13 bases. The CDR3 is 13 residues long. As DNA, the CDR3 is TGTGCCAGCAGCTTAGTCGAACAGGCTAAGCAGTACTTC. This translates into CASSLVEQAKQYF.

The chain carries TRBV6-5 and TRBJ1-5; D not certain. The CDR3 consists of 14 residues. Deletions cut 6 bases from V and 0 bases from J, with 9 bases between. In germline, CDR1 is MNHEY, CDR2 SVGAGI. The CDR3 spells CASSDRGSNQPQHF. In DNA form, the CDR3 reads TGTGCCAGCAGCGACCGAGGTAGCAATCAGCCCCAGCATTTT.

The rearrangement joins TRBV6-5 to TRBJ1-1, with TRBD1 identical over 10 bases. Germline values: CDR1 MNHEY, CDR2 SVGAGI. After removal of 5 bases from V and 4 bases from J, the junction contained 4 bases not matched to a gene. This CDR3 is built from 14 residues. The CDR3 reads CASSDRGLGTEAFF. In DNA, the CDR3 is TGTGCCAGCAGTGACAGGGGGCTGGGCACTGAAGCTTTCTTT.

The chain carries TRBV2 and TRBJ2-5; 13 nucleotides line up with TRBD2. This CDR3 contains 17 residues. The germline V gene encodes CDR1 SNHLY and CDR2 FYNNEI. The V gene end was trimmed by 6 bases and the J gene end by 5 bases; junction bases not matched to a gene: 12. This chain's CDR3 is CASRTLGLAGDVETQYF. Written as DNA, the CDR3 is TGTGCCAGCAGGACCCTCGGACTAGCGGGAGATGTTGAGACCCAGTACTTC.

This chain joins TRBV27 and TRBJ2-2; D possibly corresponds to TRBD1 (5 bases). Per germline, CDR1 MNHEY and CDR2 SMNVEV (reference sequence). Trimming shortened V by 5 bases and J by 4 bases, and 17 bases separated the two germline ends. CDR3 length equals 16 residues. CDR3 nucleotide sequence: TGTGCCAGCAGTGTATGGCCTATAAGGGGCACCGGGGAGCTGTTTTTT. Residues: CASSVWPIRGTGELFF.

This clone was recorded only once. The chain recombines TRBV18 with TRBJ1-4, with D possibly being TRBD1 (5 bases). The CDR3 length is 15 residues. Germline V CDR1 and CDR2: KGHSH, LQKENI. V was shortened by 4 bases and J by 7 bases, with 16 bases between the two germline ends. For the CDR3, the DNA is TGTGCCAGCTCACTTACGGGCGATAGGGGTGAAAAACTGTTTTTT. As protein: CASSLTGDRGEKLFF.

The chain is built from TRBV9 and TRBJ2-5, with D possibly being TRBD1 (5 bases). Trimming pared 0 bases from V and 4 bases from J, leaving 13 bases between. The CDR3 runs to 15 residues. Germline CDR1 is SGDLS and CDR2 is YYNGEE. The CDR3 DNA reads TGTGCCAGCAGCGTAGGGGCCCAGGGATCAGAGACCCAGTACTTC. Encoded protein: CASSVGAQGSETQYF. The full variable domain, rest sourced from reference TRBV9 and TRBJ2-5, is DSGVTQTPKHLITATGQRVTLRCSPRSGDLSVYWYQQSLDQGLQFLIQYYNGEERAKGNILERFSAQQFPDLHSELNLSSLELGDSALYFCASSVGAQGSETQYFGPGTRLLVL.

The CDR3 sequence: CASSLEGPLNTEAFF. The CDR3 nucleotides are TGTGCCAGCAGCTTAGAGGGACCGTTGAACACTGAAGCTTTCTTT. The rearrangement links TRBV7-9 to TRBJ1-1, with a weak D call TRBD1 (5 bases). The CDR3 is 15 amino acids. Trimming took 1 base from V and 0 from J, leaving 9 bases between them. Germline V gene data show CDR1 as SEHNR and CDR2 as FQNEAQ (reference sequence).

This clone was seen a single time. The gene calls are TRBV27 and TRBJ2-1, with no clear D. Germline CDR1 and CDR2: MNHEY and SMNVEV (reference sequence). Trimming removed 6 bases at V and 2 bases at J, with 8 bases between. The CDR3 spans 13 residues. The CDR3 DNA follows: TGTGCCAGCAGCAACGCGCCCTACAATGAGCAGTTCTTC. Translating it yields CASSNAPYNEQFF.

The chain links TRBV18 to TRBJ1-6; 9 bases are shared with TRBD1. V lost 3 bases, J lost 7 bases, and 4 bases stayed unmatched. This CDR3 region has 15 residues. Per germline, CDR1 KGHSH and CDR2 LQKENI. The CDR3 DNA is TGTGCCAGCTCACCCCTGACAGGGGGAAATTCACCCCTCCACTTT. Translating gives CASSPLTGGNSPLHF.

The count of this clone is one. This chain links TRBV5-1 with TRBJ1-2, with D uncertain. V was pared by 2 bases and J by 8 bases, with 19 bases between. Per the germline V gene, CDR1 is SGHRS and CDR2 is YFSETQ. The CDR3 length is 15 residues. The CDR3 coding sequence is TGCGCCAGCAGCTTATGGGCCTCCGGGTCCCTGGGCTACACCTTC. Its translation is CASSLWASGSLGYTF.

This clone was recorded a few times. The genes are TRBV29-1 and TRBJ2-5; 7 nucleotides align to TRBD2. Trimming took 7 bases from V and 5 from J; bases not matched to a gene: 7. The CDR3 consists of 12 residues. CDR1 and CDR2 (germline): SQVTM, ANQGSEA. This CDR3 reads CSARLAGETQYF. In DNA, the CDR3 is TGCAGCGCCCGACTAGCTGGGGAGACCCAGTACTTC. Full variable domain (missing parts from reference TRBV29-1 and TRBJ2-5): SAVISQKPSRDICQRGTSLTIQCQVDSQVTMMFWYRQQPGQSLTLIATANQGSEATYESGFVIDKFPISRPNLTFSTLTVSNMSPEDSSIYLCSARLAGETQYFGPGTRLLVL.

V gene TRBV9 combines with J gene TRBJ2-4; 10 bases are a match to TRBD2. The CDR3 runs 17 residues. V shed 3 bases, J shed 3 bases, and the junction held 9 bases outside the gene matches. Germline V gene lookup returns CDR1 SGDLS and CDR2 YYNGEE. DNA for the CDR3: TGTGCCAGCAGCGGGGGTCGGACTAGCGGACGCAAAAACATTCAGTACTTC. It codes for CASSGGRTSGRKNIQYF.